This TCR beta chain is from a study of blood T cells in healthy people across ages (dated by TCRdb to 2014 to 2015). Concerning the study at large: Template switching captured roughly one uniquely barcoded TCR beta cDNA molecule per two T cells in model experiments. The donors were split into four age groups: young (average about 15 years), middle-aged (around 40), aged (more than 60) and long-lived (roughly 80). To avoid experimental bias, donors of different ages were distributed randomly across sequencing lanes. Using the same blood draw, the study looked at two additional independent replicas of 1 million unique cDNA reads for two donors, one aged 18 to 30 and the other aged 80 or older. Age-related changes in TCR beta repertoire diversity were measured in the study by deep sequencing normalized with unique cDNA molecular identifiers. Broad study findings and their caveats: Compared with the aged group, the long-lived group had more naive CD4+ T cells, fewer expanded clones and increased TCR diversity, suggesting age selection. Bulk unsorted PBMC profiling prevented conclusive comparison of naive and antigen-experienced compartments. As age increased, observed TCR beta diversity per million T cells dropped in a roughly linear way, and a significant reduction was already evident by age 40. Estimates of total diversity based on one million sequenced T cells were considered lower bounds and underestimates. Observed TCR beta diversity correlated strongly with the percentage of naive T cells measured by flow cytometry. Donor CMV infection status was unknown, potentially confounding age-related changes in expanded clonotypes.

The CDR3 holds 18 amino acids from the cysteine to the phenylalanine. The DNA shown is the 54-base CDR3, in frame from base 1. V loses 5 bases at its end and J loses 0 bases; junction bases beyond the gene matches: 5. To prepare the library, 5' RACE was applied. The reads were generated on an Illumina HiSeq 2500. A second roughly 6 to 12 cycle PCR used a sample-barcoded 5' primer and a J-beta primer mix. Each TCR beta cDNA molecule received a unique molecular identifier from a template-switch 5' adaptor carrying 12 random nucleotides. Each sample yielded at least 2.5 million CDR3-containing paired-end reads. First-strand cDNA was synthesized from all RNA with the Mint cDNA synthesis kit, primed by a TRBC-specific oligonucleotide. After uracil-DNA glycosylase treatment, a first 18-cycle PCR used universal primers M1SS and BC2_uni_R on all cDNA. The paper's processing steps were these. For normalization, 1 million high-quality reads were randomly selected from each sample, with every read carrying a distinct molecular identifier. Instead of being binned into consensus sequences, reads with shared molecular identifiers were discarded. CDR3 identification, clonotype clustering and error correction used MiTCR with a Q25 quality threshold and the strictest error-elimination algorithm. A nonparametric unseen species model using Euler transformation provided a lower-bound estimate of total TCR beta diversity. TCRdb's own reprocessing of the public reads used fastp at Q25 and MiXCR and kept productive beta chains. Identical CDR3 proteins give one entry, which carries the most common genes and DNA. TCRdb's processing, not the authors' own work, is the source of the V and J calls. The sample table contains hundreds of thousands of distinct CDR3 sequences; only one count was recorded for around 43% of them. Around 32% of the sample is taken by the ten largest.

The donors were roughly 40 Caucasian individuals from Russia, aged 6 to 90 years, who were systemically healthy. Approximately 9.3 milliliters of peripheral blood were drawn from each donor into EDTA-treated Vacutainer tubes. Ficoll-Paque density-gradient centrifugation was used to isolate PBMCs, with at least 7 million obtained per sample. Total RNA, at least 5 micrograms per sample, was extracted from PBMCs with Trizol reagent. Naive CD45RAhigh/CD27high T cell percentages were measured by flow cytometry on a PBMC aliquot from every donor. About this clonotype: Its antigen is unknown. The input lacks base qualities; no much larger clone sits a single base away.

Sequences were obtained from blood. The sequence joins TRBV12-3 or TRBV12-4 to TRBJ2-3, and 16 junctional nucleotides match TRBD2. This receptor was taken from an elderly man in good health. The DNA sequence reads TGTGCCAGCAGTAAGGGGACTAGCGGGGGGGTAAGCACAGATACGCAGTATTTT. Translated, it reads CASSKGTSGGVSTDTQYF.